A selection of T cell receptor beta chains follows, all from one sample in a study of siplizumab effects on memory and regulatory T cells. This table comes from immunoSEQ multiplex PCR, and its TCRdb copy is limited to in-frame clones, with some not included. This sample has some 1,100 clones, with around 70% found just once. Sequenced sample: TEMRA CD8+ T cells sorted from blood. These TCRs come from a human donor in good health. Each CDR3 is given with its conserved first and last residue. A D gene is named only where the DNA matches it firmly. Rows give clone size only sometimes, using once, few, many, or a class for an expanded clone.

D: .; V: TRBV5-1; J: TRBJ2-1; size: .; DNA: TGCGCCAGCAGTTACAAGGATCGCAATGAGCAGTTCTTC; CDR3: CASSYKDRNEQFF
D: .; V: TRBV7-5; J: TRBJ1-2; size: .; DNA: TGTGTCAGAAGCTTATTGCGGATAAATCCACTTGGTGACTATGGCTACACCTTC; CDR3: CVRSLLRINPLGDYGYTF
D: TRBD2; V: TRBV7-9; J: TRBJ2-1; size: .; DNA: TGTGCCAGCACCATAACTAGCGGGGGGGCCGGTGAGCAGTTCTTC; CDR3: CASTITSGGAGEQFF
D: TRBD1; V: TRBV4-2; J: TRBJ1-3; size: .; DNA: TGTGCCAGCAGCCTCGGACAGGAAAGCTCTGGAAACACCATATATTTT; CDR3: CASSLGQESSGNTIYF
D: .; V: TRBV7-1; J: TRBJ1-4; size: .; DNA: TGTGCCAGCAGCTTAGTTGGAGACACTAATGAAAAACTGTTTTTT; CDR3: CASSLVGDTNEKLFF
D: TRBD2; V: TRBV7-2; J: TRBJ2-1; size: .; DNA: TGTGCCAGCAGCTTAATTGCGGGGGCCTACAATGAGCAGTTCTTC; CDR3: CASSLIAGAYNEQFF
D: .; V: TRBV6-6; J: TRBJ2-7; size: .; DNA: TGTGCCAGCAGTTACCGGGGCGAGCAGTACTTC; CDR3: CASSYRGEQYF
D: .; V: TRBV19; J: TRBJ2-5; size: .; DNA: TGTGCCAGTAGCCCAGACAGCCAAGAGACCCAGTACTTC; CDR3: CASSPDSQETQYF
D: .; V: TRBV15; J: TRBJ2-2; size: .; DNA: TGTGCCACCAGCAATCCTCACAGGGGAGGAACCGGGGAGCTGTTTTTT; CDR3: CATSNPHRGGTGELFF
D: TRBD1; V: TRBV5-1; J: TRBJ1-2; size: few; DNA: TGCGCCAGCAGCTCACAGGGGGCAGGCTATGGCTACACCTTC; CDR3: CASSSQGAGYGYTF
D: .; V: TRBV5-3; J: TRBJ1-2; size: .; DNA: TGTGCCAGCAGCTTCGAGATTCCTAACTATGGCTACACCTTC; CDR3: CASSFEIPNYGYTF
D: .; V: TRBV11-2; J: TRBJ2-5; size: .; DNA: TGTGCCAGCAGCTTGACACCCACAGGGTTGGGAGAAGAGACCCAGTACTTC; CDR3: CASSLTPTGLGEETQYF
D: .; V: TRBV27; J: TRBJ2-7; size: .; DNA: TGTGCCAGTCCGTCCGCCTACGAGCAGTACTTC; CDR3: CASPSAYEQYF
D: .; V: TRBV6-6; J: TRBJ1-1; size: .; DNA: TGTGCCAGCAGCCGAGACATAATCATGAACACTGAAGCTTTCTTT; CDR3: CASSRDIIMNTEAFF
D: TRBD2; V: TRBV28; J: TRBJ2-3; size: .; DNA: TGTGCCAGCAGTTTTGGAGCGGGGACCATGTACACAGATACGCAGTATTTT; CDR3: CASSFGAGTMYTDTQYF
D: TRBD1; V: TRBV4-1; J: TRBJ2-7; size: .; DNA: TGCGCCAGCAGCCCGGACAGGGGTTACTACGAGCAGTACTTC; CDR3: CASSPDRGYYEQYF
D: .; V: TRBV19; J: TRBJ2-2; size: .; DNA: TGTGCCAGTAGTAAGGGTCGTCTGAGCTATGACCCCGGGGAGCTGTTTTTT; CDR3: CASSKGRLSYDPGELFF
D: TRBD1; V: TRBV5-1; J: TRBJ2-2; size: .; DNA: TGCGCCAGCAGCCTGGGAACAGGGGTCGGGGAGCTGTTTTTT; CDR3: CASSLGTGVGELFF
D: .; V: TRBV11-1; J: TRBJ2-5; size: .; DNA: TGTGCCAGCAGGGTCCACCGTTTTGAGGGCAGGGGAGAGACCCAGTACTTC; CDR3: CASRVHRFEGRGETQYF
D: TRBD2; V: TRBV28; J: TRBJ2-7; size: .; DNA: TGTGCCAGCAGTTTAAGGACTGGGGCTAGCGGGGGACCGTACTTC; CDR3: CASSLRTGASGGPYF
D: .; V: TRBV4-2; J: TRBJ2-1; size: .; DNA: TGTGCCAGCAGCCAAAGGCAGGGTGAGCAGTTCTTC; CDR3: CASSQRQGEQFF
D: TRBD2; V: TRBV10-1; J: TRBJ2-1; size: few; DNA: TGCGCCTCCTCGGGGGGGTCCAACAACAATGAGCAGTTCTTC; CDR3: CASSGGSNNNEQFF